The rows below give T cell receptor beta chains drawn from one sample of a study of monozygotic twins with inflammatory bowel disease. TCRdb re-called the 5' RACE reads; every CDR3 protein appears as one record, without DNA. The ten most abundant clones cover roughly 5.3% of a sample with roughly 300,000 distinct CDR3 sequences. The material sequenced was blood. These receptors all come from a human donor with ulcerative colitis or Crohn's disease, or a healthy co-twin of an affected twin (not recorded which). CDR3s include the opening cysteine and the closing phenylalanine or tryptophan.

V	J	CDR3
TRBV12-3/TRBV12-4	TRBJ1-2	CASRQGNGYTF
TRBV7-6	TRBJ2-7	CASSLRLAGYEQYF
TRBV10-3	TRBJ1-1	CAISALNTEAFF
TRBV27	TRBJ2-7	CASSFAGPSEQYF
TRBV7-9	TRBJ2-1	CASSLVGGGFFYNEQFF
TRBV6-5	TRBJ2-5	CASSYLNDRDRTF
TRBV20-1	TRBJ1-6	CSARVVGQENSPLHF
TRBV20-1	TRBJ1-5	CSAREDTSNQPQHF
TRBV5-4	TRBJ1-2	CASSPQGRYYGYTF
TRBV6-2/TRBV6-3	TRBJ2-3	CASSPWGARRFSDTQYF
TRBV5-1	TRBJ2-7	CASSLVLGQGLGEQYF
TRBV12-3/TRBV12-4	TRBJ1-1	CASSVGTEAFF
TRBV27	TRBJ1-2	CASSYRGGGTYGYTF
TRBV6-2/TRBV6-3	TRBJ1-2	CASSYGGTGPHYGYTF
TRBV9	TRBJ2-5	CASSVAVGGETQYF
TRBV6-5	TRBJ1-5	CASVSGQALNQPQHF